This TCR beta chain was captured by sequencing in a study of blood T cell repertoires in COVID-19. In the source study's methods: Scientists estimated how many nucleated cells there were by amplifying reference gene primers. Method: immunoSEQ multiplex PCR; TCRdb's copy keeps in-frame clones and lacks some. V, J and clone size are taken as reported in that table, and D and trimming were inferred from the DNA itself. The profile shows some 230,000 clones, about 79% of them singletons. Germline V gene data show CDR1 as MGHRA and CDR2 as YSYEKL. V shed 0 bases and J 2 bases; nucleotides not matched to a gene: 3. This CDR3 has 15 residues.

The specimen sequenced was PBMCs or T cells enriched from blood (not recorded which). The chain joins TRBV4-1 to TRBJ2-5; 7 nucleotides agree with TRBD1. This clonotype was sampled from a woman between 35 and 50 years old with acute COVID-19. Here the CDR3 reads CASSQEGTVQETQYF. Here the CDR3 DNA reads TGCGCCAGCAGCCAAGAAGGGACAGTTCAAGAGACCCAGTACTTC.